This T cell receptor beta chain was identified during a study of blood T cell repertoires in COVID-19. Assay used: immunoSEQ multiplex PCR; TCRdb lists only in-frame clones, some missing. The sample carries 150,000 to 200,000 clones, over 75% recorded once. This clone was seen more than once but under ten times. CDR1 is LNHNV and CDR2 is YYDKDF in the germline V gene (reference sequence). This CDR3 contains 15 residues. Trimming shortened V by 3 bases and J by 7 bases, and 16 bases separated the two germline ends. Seattle patient enrollment occurred during active infection, with longitudinal follow-up thereafter.

The clonotype was recovered from a person between 70 and 80 years old with COVID-19, enrolled during active disease. The sequenced sample consisted of peripheral blood. The chain has TRBV15 and TRBJ2-1; possibly TRBD2 for D (5 bases). As DNA, the CDR3 is TGTGCCACCAGCAGCGACCCCGGCGGGTGGAATGAGCAGTTCTTC. Translated: CATSSDPGGWNEQFF.